This T cell receptor beta chain was sequenced during a study of T-cell memory formation after mild COVID-19. TCRdb ran MiXCR on the 5' RACE reads and lists one entry per CDR3 protein. The profile covers a few hundred thousand distinct CDR3 sequences, with roughly 15% appearing a single time and under 25% taken by the ten largest. The length of the CDR3 is 16 residues. With V trimmed by 4 bases and J by 2 bases, 8 bases remained unmatched. In germline, CDR1 is SGHKS, CDR2 YYEKEE (reference sequence). This chain links TRBV5-5 with TRBJ1-5; 8 bases match TRBD1. Sample: PBMCs or a T cell subset sorted from them (not recorded which). The clonotype was recovered from a man younger than 35 who had mild COVID-19 (a few samples of this study predate the infection). Cell type and time point are not known. The CDR3 DNA is TGTGCCAGCAGCCTGGCGACAGGGGACGGCAATCAGCCCCAGCATTTT. Translation: CASSLATGDGNQPQHF.